These 27 T cell receptor beta chains were all obtained from the same sample, sequenced in a study of blood T cell repertoires in COVID-19. The assay was immunoSEQ multiplex PCR, and TCRdb's table has in-frame clones only and misses some. The sample carries approximately 74,000 clones, 75% to 90% recorded once. Sequenced sample: peripheral blood. The receptor source for this set is a man older than 75 with active or convalescent COVID-19.

The rearrangement joins TRBV7-2 to TRBJ1-2; D is undetermined. Germline V gene sequence: CDR1 SGHTA, CDR2 FQGNSA. The CDR3 has 15 amino acids. V lost 5 bases to trimming and J lost 4 bases, with 17 bases between them. The CDR3, as DNA: TGTGCCAGCAGCCGCCTCCGTCTCGAGCCCTATGGCTACACCTTC. It codes for CASSRLRLEPYGYTF.

The chain links TRBV5-6 to TRBJ2-7; 11 positions agree with TRBD1. Losses at the gene ends were 5 bases for V and 6 bases for J; bases not matched to a gene: 7. CDR3 size: 14 residues. Germline V gene data show CDR1 as SGHDT and CDR2 as YYEEEE. DNA of the CDR3: TGTGCCAGCAGGTTTGGGACAGGGGGGAGCGAGCAGTACTTC. Protein product: CASRFGTGGSEQYF.

The V gene is TRBV4-1, the J gene TRBJ2-1; tentatively, D is TRBD2 (5 bases). The CDR3 loop spans 17 amino acids. V was pared by 1 base and J by 5 bases, with 18 bases between. CDR1 and CDR2 from the germline V gene are MGHRA and YSYEKL. The CDR3, as DNA: TGCGCCAGCAGCCAAGCCAGGACTGTTTTGTTCCACAATGAGCAGTTCTTC. It codes for CASSQARTVLFHNEQFF.

The chain uses TRBV28 and TRBJ1-1, with 8 nucleotides matching TRBD1. The CDR3 runs to 15 residues. J lost 10 bases, V lost 5 bases, and 15 bases had no gene match. Germline CDR1 reads MDHEN; CDR2 reads SYDVKM. This CDR3 is CASSPPLGQGNGAFF. CDR3 coding DNA: TGTGCCAGCAGTCCCCCATTAGGACAGGGTAACGGAGCTTTCTTT.

The chain combines TRBV6-5 with TRBJ1-1; 10 nucleotides agree with TRBD1. Germline-derived CDR1 and CDR2 are MNHEY and SVGAGI. The CDR3 length is 15 residues. The trim removed 5 bases at V and 5 bases at J, leaving 8 bases unmatched. CDR3 amino acids: CASSKRWTGGTEAFF. CDR3 sequence (DNA): TGTGCCAGCAGTAAAAGGTGGACAGGGGGTACTGAAGCTTTCTTT.

This clone showed up just a few times. V and J are TRBV23-1 and TRBJ2-2, with TRBD2 as a possible D gene (5 bases). TRBV23-1 falls under the ORF class, with uncertain function. The CDR3 has 15 residues. V was pared by 5 bases and J by 4 bases, with 14 bases between. CDR3 amino acids: CASSAVASVTGELFF. CDR3 coding DNA: TGCGCCAGCAGTGCAGTAGCGTCGGTCACCGGGGAGCTGTTTTTT.

This chain connects TRBV7-6 to TRBJ1-1, with 12 positions matching TRBD1. The CDR3 totals 19 residues. V gave up 0 bases and J gave up 3 bases; unmatched junction bases: 11. The germline CDR1 and CDR2 sequences are SGHVS and FNYEAQ. The CDR3 sequence is CASSLAPGTGGVGDTEAFF. DNA for the CDR3: TGTGCCAGCAGCTTAGCGCCCGGGACAGGGGGCGTTGGGGACACTGAAGCTTTCTTT. Filled out from reference TRBV7-6 and TRBJ1-1, the complete variable domain reads GAGVSQSPRYKVTKRGQDVALRCDPISGHVSLYWYRQALGQGPEFLTYFNYEAQQDKSGLPNDRFSAERPEGSISTLTIQRTEQRDSAMYRCASSLAPGTGGVGDTEAFFGQGTRLTVV.

V usage is TRBV11-2 and J usage is TRBJ2-2; tentative D call: TRBD1 (5 bases). V was clipped by 4 bases and J by 4 bases, with 22 bases between them. The CDR3 totals 18 residues. Germline loops: CDR1 SGHAT, CDR2 FQNNGV. The CDR3 coding sequence is TGTGCCAGCAGCTCCGCGGCAGGGTCCCTCCCTAGCACCGGGGAGCTGTTTTTT. Amino acid sequence: CASSSAAGSLPSTGELFF. The variable domain in full, with the rest retrieved from reference TRBV11-2 and TRBJ2-2, is EAGVAQSPRYKIIEKRQSVAFWCNPISGHATLYWYQQILGQGPKLLIQFQNNGVVDDSQLPKDRFSAERLKGVDSTLKIQPAKLEDSAVYLCASSSAAGSLPSTGELFFGEGSRLTVL.

The gene calls are TRBV3-1 (or the pseudogene TRBV3-2) and TRBJ1-5, with TRBD1 matching over 8 bases. CDR1 and CDR2 from the germline V gene are LGHDT and YNNKEL (reference sequence). The V and J ends lost 4 bases and 4 bases, in that order; junction bases with no gene match: 6. CDR3 length equals 15 residues. The CDR3 DNA sequence: TGTGCCAGCAGCCCCGACAGGGGATGGAATCAGCCCCAGCATTTT. It specifies CASSPDRGWNQPQHF.

V and J are TRBV6-1 and TRBJ1-2; the D is unclear. Per the germline V gene, CDR1 is MNHNS and CDR2 is SASEGT. V lost 0 bases to trimming and J lost 6 bases, with 8 bases between them. The CDR3 contains 13 residues. CDR3 protein: CASSEADGDGYTF. For the CDR3, the DNA is TGTGCCAGCAGTGAAGCGGACGGGGATGGCTACACCTTC.

The CDR3: CASSLGQFYNSPLHF. The CDR3 DNA reads TGTGCCAGCAGCCTTGGACAGTTTTATAATTCACCCCTCCACTTT. V is TRBV3-1 (or the pseudogene TRBV3-2) and J is TRBJ1-6; the D gene is possibly TRBD1 (6 bases). Germline loops: CDR1 LGHDT, CDR2 YNNKEL (reference sequence). The V and J ends lost 4 bases and 4 bases respectively, with 11 bases between them. The CDR3 contains 15 residues.

V gene TRBV11-2 combines with J gene TRBJ2-1; 10 positions agree with TRBD2. The CDR3 covers 16 residues. V lost 5 bases to trimming and J lost 8 bases; unmatched junction nucleotides: 12. CDR1 is SGHAT and CDR2 is FQNNGV in the germline V gene. The DNA for the CDR3 is TGTGCCAGCAGCGGCCGGGCACTAGCGGGAATTTATGAGCAGTTCTTC. Amino acid sequence: CASSGRALAGIYEQFF.

This clone was seen once. CDR3 residues: CASSPREKQLFF. The DNA for the CDR3 is TGTGCCAGCAGCCCGCGCGAGAAACAACTGTTTTTT. The rearrangement joins TRBV25-1 to TRBJ1-4, with D unresolved. V lost 6 bases and J lost 12, with 14 bases in between. CDR3 size: 12 residues. Germline V gives CDR1 MGHDK, CDR2 SYGVNS.

The rearrangement links TRBV19 to TRBJ2-1; a possible D gene is TRBD2 (6 bases). Between the trimmed V and J ends, which lost 5 bases and 4 bases, there was a span of 12 bases. Germline CDR1 LNHDA, CDR2 SQIVND (reference sequence). CDR3 size: 14 residues. CDR3 sequence (DNA): TGTGCCAGTAGTGGGGCGGGGCCATACAATGAGCAGTTCTTC. It encodes CASSGAGPYNEQFF.

This clone was detected only a few times. This chain uses TRBV2 with TRBJ2-3, with D possibly TRBD1 on 5 matching bases. Germline CDR1 and CDR2: SNHLY and FYNNEI. Trimming removed 4 bases from V and 2 bases from J, with 16 bases in between. The CDR3 runs 16 residues. The CDR3 region is CASSARTRHHTDTQYF. Written as DNA, the CDR3 is TGTGCCAGCAGTGCGAGGACACGGCACCACACAGATACGCAGTATTTT.

This chain uses TRBV5-1 with TRBJ2-3; 7 bases agree with TRBD1. The trim removed 4 bases at V and 3 bases at J, leaving 8 bases unmatched. This CDR3 is 15 amino acids long. Germline loops: CDR1 SGHRS, CDR2 YFSETQ. The CDR3, as DNA: TGCGCCAGCAGCGGAACAGGGGTCCGGACAGATACGCAGTATTTT. This codes for CASSGTGVRTDTQYF.

This clone was picked up a small number of times. J is TRBJ1-5 and V is TRBV4-1; 7 positions match TRBD1. Germline values: CDR1 MGHRA, CDR2 YSYEKL. The CDR3 spans 15 residues. Losses at the gene ends were 1 base for V and 7 bases for J; bases not matched to a gene: 7. The CDR3 protein is CASSQGAGGYQPQHF. The DNA of the CDR3 is TGCGCCAGCAGCCAAGGCGCAGGGGGATACCAGCCCCAGCATTTT.

V gene TRBV7-9 combines with J gene TRBJ2-5; TRBD2 aligns across 7 bases. The V segment lost 8 bases and the J segment 2 bases; nucleotides outside the gene matches: 17. The CDR3 runs 17 residues. The germline CDR1 and CDR2 sequences are SEHNR and FQNEAQ (reference sequence). CDR3 sequence: CASSPSRTSEIQETQYF. For the CDR3, the DNA is TGTGCCAGCTCCCCGTCCCGTACTAGCGAAATACAAGAGACCCAGTACTTC. Based on the CDR3 plus reference TRBV7-9 and TRBJ2-5, the full variable domain is DTGVSQNPRHKITKRGQNVTFRCDPISEHNRLYWYRQTLGQGPEFLTYFQNEAQLEKSRLLSDRFSAERPKGSFSTLEIQRTEQGDSAMYLCASSPSRTSEIQETQYFGPGTRLLVL.

The rearrangement links TRBV11-2 to TRBJ2-3; a possible D gene is TRBD2 (5 bases). With 5 bases removed from V and 0 bases from J, the gap between germline ends came to 12 bases. The CDR3 consists of 15 residues. From germline, CDR1 is SGHAT and CDR2 FQNNGV. The CDR3 sequence is CASSLGVESTDTQYF. CDR3 coding DNA: TGTGCCAGCAGCCTGGGAGTCGAGAGCACAGATACGCAGTATTTT.

J is TRBJ1-1 and V is TRBV3-1 (or the pseudogene TRBV3-2); a weak D match, TRBD1 (6 bases). Trimming took off 1 base at V and 0 bases at J, with 12 bases between the two ends. Germline CDR1 LGHDT, CDR2 YNNKEL (reference sequence). The CDR3 covers 16 residues. The CDR3 here is CASSQGLTGLNTEAFF. Written as DNA, the CDR3 is TGTGCCAGCAGCCAAGGTTTAACAGGGTTGAACACTGAAGCTTTCTTT.

The V call is TRBV5-1, the J call TRBJ1-2, with 9 bases matching TRBD1. V lost 2 bases and J lost 6; bases outside the gene matches: 8. This CDR3 has 15 residues. The germline CDR1 and CDR2 sequences are SGHRS and YFSETQ. The DNA of the CDR3 is TGCGCCAGCAGCTTTTTACAGGGGGCTGTGGATGGCTACACCTTC. Protein product: CASSFLQGAVDGYTF.

The CDR3 sequence: CASSARQGAVLEQYF. For the CDR3, the DNA is TGTGCCAGCAGCGCCCGACAGGGGGCGGTCCTGGAGCAGTACTTC. The chain recombines TRBV4-2 with TRBJ2-7, with 10 bases fitting TRBD1. The V gene's germline CDR1 is LGHNA and CDR2 YNFKEQ. This CDR3 comprises 15 residues. The V segment lost 5 bases and the J segment 7 bases; nucleotides outside the gene matches: 11.

In its sample, this clone was seen a few times. The chain is built from TRBV3-1 (or the pseudogene TRBV3-2) and TRBJ2-5, with 13 bases lining up with TRBD2. Looked up from germline, CDR1 is LGHDT and CDR2 is YNNKEL (reference sequence). Trimming took 8 bases from V and 5 from J; bases not matched to a gene: 14. This CDR3 has 17 residues. The CDR3 DNA follows: TGTGCCAGCCTTACCAGGACTAGCGGGAGTTTTACGGAGACCCAGTACTTC. Translation: CASLTRTSGSFTETQYF.

The chain uses TRBV11-2 and TRBJ2-7; D perhaps matches TRBD1 (6 bases). The CDR3 runs 14 residues. The V gene lost 3 bases and the J gene lost 6 bases, with 15 bases spanning the gap. Germline values: CDR1 SGHAT, CDR2 FQNNGV. CDR3: CASSFSRQDGEQYF. CDR3 bases: TGTGCCAGCAGCTTCAGCCGACAGGATGGCGAGCAGTACTTC.

This rearrangement joins TRBV11-2 to TRBJ1-6, with 8 bases fitting TRBD1. Germline V gene sequence: CDR1 SGHAT, CDR2 FQNNGV. J gave up 8 bases and V 5 bases, and 17 bases lay outside the gene matches. The CDR3 runs 18 residues. The CDR3 region is CASSDPGGDRSRYSPLHF. CDR3 sequence (DNA): TGTGCCAGCAGCGACCCAGGTGGGGACAGGTCCCGTTATTCACCCCTCCACTTT.

The V call is TRBV21-1, the J call TRBJ2-7; the listed D gene, TRBD2, was not tested against the DNA. TRBV21-1 is a documented pseudogene. The CDR3 is 15 residues long. As DNA, the CDR3 is TGTGCCAGCAGCACCTATACTAGCGGGAGGGACGAGCAGTACTTC. Translation gives CASSTYTSGRDEQYF.

The rearrangement links TRBV28 to TRBJ1-2; D is possibly TRBD1 (6 bases). V was pared by 2 bases and J by 0 bases, with 13 bases between. The CDR3 loop spans 16 amino acids. The V gene's germline CDR1 is MDHEN and CDR2 SYDVKM. CDR3 in DNA: TGTGCCAGCAGTTTACAGGGGAGACAGACTAACTATGGCTACACCTTC. It yields the protein CASSLQGRQTNYGYTF.